Listed below are T cell receptor beta chains from one sample, sequenced in a study of blood T cell repertoires in COVID-19. Profiling relied on immunoSEQ multiplex PCR, and the TCRdb table lists in-frame clones only, not all of them. The profile shows hundreds of thousands of clones, approximately 83% of them singletons. Input material: PBMCs or T cells enriched from blood (not recorded which). The source of these receptors is a woman in her thirties or forties with acute COVID-19. CDR3s include the opening cysteine and the closing phenylalanine or tryptophan. Fields, in order: CDR3 DNA, CDR3 protein, J gene, D gene, clone size, V gene. D genes are given only for firm matches. Expanded clones get a size class; other rows say once, few or many, or leave the size out.

cdr3_nt: TGCGCCAGCAGCTTGGATCCGGGGGTGAACTATGGCTACACCTTC
cdr3_aa: CASSLDPGVNYGYTF
j_call: TRBJ1-2
d_call: -
clone_size: few
v_call: TRBV5-1

cdr3_nt: TGTGCTAGTGTCCCGGAGCGGGGACTAGGGTACGAGCAGTACTTC
cdr3_aa: CASVPERGLGYEQYF
j_call: TRBJ2-7
d_call: TRBD2
clone_size: -
v_call: TRBV12-5

cdr3_nt: TGTGCCAGCAGGAAAAACCAGGGGAATCAGCCCCAGCATTTT
cdr3_aa: CASRKNQGNQPQHF
j_call: TRBJ1-5
d_call: -
clone_size: few
v_call: TRBV6-5

cdr3_nt: TGTGCCAGCAGTGTGGGGGCGAAAGGAAACACCATATATTTT
cdr3_aa: CASSVGAKGNTIYF
j_call: TRBJ1-3
d_call: -
clone_size: -
v_call: TRBV25-1

cdr3_nt: TGTGCCAGCAGGCCCCAACTTACCACAGATACGCAGTATTTT
cdr3_aa: CASRPQLTTDTQYF
j_call: TRBJ2-3
d_call: -
clone_size: -
v_call: TRBV2

cdr3_nt: TGTGCCACCAGTGCGACTAGCGCGTCCACAGATACGCAGTATTTT
cdr3_aa: CATSATSASTDTQYF
j_call: TRBJ2-3
d_call: TRBD2
clone_size: -
v_call: TRBV24-1

cdr3_nt: TGTGCCAGCAGTTTAATGGCGGGAGGAACCGGGGAGCTGTTTTTT
cdr3_aa: CASSLMAGGTGELFF
j_call: TRBJ2-2
d_call: TRBD2
clone_size: few
v_call: TRBV27

cdr3_nt: TGTGCCAGCAGCCCCTGGACTAACTCCTACGAGCAGTACTTC
cdr3_aa: CASSPWTNSYEQYF
j_call: TRBJ2-7
d_call: -
clone_size: -
v_call: TRBV9

cdr3_nt: TGCGCCAGCACGGGACTGCCCTTGGGCAATGAGCAGTTCTTC
cdr3_aa: CASTGLPLGNEQFF
j_call: TRBJ2-1
d_call: -
clone_size: -
v_call: TRBV10-2

cdr3_nt: TGTGCCAGCATGCAGGGAGGTGGAGGCTCCTACGAGCAGTACTTC
cdr3_aa: CASMQGGGGSYEQYF
j_call: TRBJ2-7
d_call: -
clone_size: few
v_call: TRBV6-5

cdr3_nt: TGCGCCAGCAGCCCGGACAGGGCAGATGGCTACACCTTC
cdr3_aa: CASSPDRADGYTF
j_call: TRBJ1-2
d_call: TRBD1
clone_size: -
v_call: TRBV5-1

cdr3_nt: TGTGCCTCAGCAGGGGTAGGACGGACGAACACCGGGGAGCTGTTTTTT
cdr3_aa: CASAGVGRTNTGELFF
j_call: TRBJ2-2
d_call: -
clone_size: -
v_call: TRBV5-8

cdr3_nt: TGTGCCAGCAGCGTAGGAGACAGGGGTTACGAAGAAAAACTGTTTTTT
cdr3_aa: CASSVGDRGYEEKLFF
j_call: TRBJ1-4
d_call: TRBD1
clone_size: -
v_call: TRBV9

cdr3_nt: TGTGCCAGCAGTTACTCCCAGGGGGGTCGGGAGACCCAGTACTTC
cdr3_aa: CASSYSQGGRETQYF
j_call: TRBJ2-5
d_call: -
clone_size: few
v_call: TRBV6-5

cdr3_nt: TGTGCCAGCAGTGAATTGGGCCAGGGGAAGATCGGGACCCAGTACTTC
cdr3_aa: CASSELGQGKIGTQYF
j_call: TRBJ2-5
d_call: -
clone_size: -
v_call: TRBV25-1

cdr3_nt: TGTGCCAGCAGCTTAGTCGGGGAAATGTCACTGTTTTTT
cdr3_aa: CASSLVGEMSLFF
j_call: TRBJ1-4
d_call: -
clone_size: -
v_call: TRBV7-9

cdr3_nt: TGTGCCAGTATGGGACTAGCGGGGGACTACGAGCAGTACTTC
cdr3_aa: CASMGLAGDYEQYF
j_call: TRBJ2-7
d_call: TRBD2
clone_size: -
v_call: TRBV19

cdr3_nt: TGTGCCAGCAGCAAAGACGACAGAAATAGCAATCAGCCCCAGCATTTT
cdr3_aa: CASSKDDRNSNQPQHF
j_call: TRBJ1-5
d_call: -
clone_size: -
v_call: TRBV21-1

cdr3_nt: TGTGCCAGCAGTTACCTCGGACAGGGGGCCTCAGATACGCAGTATTTT
cdr3_aa: CASSYLGQGASDTQYF
j_call: TRBJ2-3
d_call: TRBD1
clone_size: -
v_call: TRBV6-5

cdr3_nt: TGTGCCAGCAGAAACCGAGGGGGAACCATCGACACCTTC
cdr3_aa: CASRNRGGTIDTF
j_call: TRBJ1-2
d_call: -
clone_size: -
v_call: TRBV2

cdr3_nt: TGTGCCAGCAGGCAGCCTCCTAGCGGCAATGAGCAGTTCTTC
cdr3_aa: CASRQPPSGNEQFF
j_call: TRBJ2-1
d_call: TRBD2
clone_size: -
v_call: TRBV7-2

cdr3_nt: TGTGCCAGCAGCCATCCCGGGACAGGGTTTCAGCCCCAGCATTTT
cdr3_aa: CASSHPGTGFQPQHF
j_call: TRBJ1-5
d_call: TRBD1
clone_size: few
v_call: TRBV7-2

cdr3_nt: TGTGCCAGTAGTAATAATCACAATGAGCAGTTCTTC
cdr3_aa: CASSNNHNEQFF
j_call: TRBJ2-1
d_call: -
clone_size: once
v_call: TRBV19

cdr3_nt: TGTGCCTGGAATGCGGGAGGATCCTACAATGAGCAGTTCTTC
cdr3_aa: CAWNAGGSYNEQFF
j_call: TRBJ2-1
d_call: TRBD2
clone_size: -
v_call: TRBV30

cdr3_nt: TGTGCCAGCAGTTACTCGAGGGGAATCAGGGGAGATACGCAGTATTTT
cdr3_aa: CASSYSRGIRGDTQYF
j_call: TRBJ2-3
d_call: -
clone_size: -
v_call: TRBV6-5

cdr3_nt: TGTGCCAGCAGCTTGGCCAGGGGCCAAGCGGGAGGGCCTCCGCAGTATTTT
cdr3_aa: CASSLARGQAGGPPQYF
j_call: TRBJ2-3
d_call: TRBD2
clone_size: -
v_call: TRBV5-6

cdr3_nt: TGTGCCAGCAGCCCGAGGGAGTCTACGTTAGAGCAGTACTTC
cdr3_aa: CASSPRESTLEQYF
j_call: TRBJ2-7
d_call: -
clone_size: -
v_call: TRBV11-2

cdr3_nt: -
cdr3_aa: CASSSSDRDFRGYTF
j_call: TRBJ1-2
d_call: -
clone_size: -
v_call: TRBV28

cdr3_nt: TGTGCCACCAGTGACCAGCGGGAGGTTGGGACCCAGTACTTC
cdr3_aa: CATSDQREVGTQYF
j_call: TRBJ2-5
d_call: TRBD2
clone_size: -
v_call: TRBV24-1

cdr3_nt: TGCAGCGCCGTGACAGGGGGGGTAGGTCAGCCCCAGCATTTT
cdr3_aa: CSAVTGGVGQPQHF
j_call: TRBJ1-5
d_call: TRBD1
clone_size: -
v_call: TRBV29-1

cdr3_nt: TGTGCCAGCAACAAACCGGGACTAGCGAGCTCCTACGAGCAGTACTTC
cdr3_aa: CASNKPGLASSYEQYF
j_call: TRBJ2-7
d_call: TRBD2
clone_size: -
v_call: TRBV28

cdr3_nt: TGCAGTGCTAGTCTCACTTACCAAGAGACCCAGTACTTC
cdr3_aa: CSASLTYQETQYF
j_call: TRBJ2-5
d_call: -
clone_size: -
v_call: TRBV20-1

cdr3_nt: TGTGCCAGCAGCGTAGTGCGGGAGGGCCCGGAGACCCAGTACTTC
cdr3_aa: CASSVVREGPETQYF
j_call: TRBJ2-5
d_call: TRBD2
clone_size: -
v_call: TRBV9

cdr3_nt: TGTGCCGTCGCTTGGGGTAACCGCGGGGGAGGAGGCACAGATACGCAGTATTTT
cdr3_aa: CAVAWGNRGGGGTDTQYF
j_call: TRBJ2-3
d_call: TRBD2
clone_size: -
v_call: TRBV5-3

cdr3_nt: TGTGCCAGCAGTTTTCCCGGGAGGGCGCTTGAGCAGTTCTTC
cdr3_aa: CASSFPGRALEQFF
j_call: TRBJ2-1
d_call: TRBD2
clone_size: -
v_call: TRBV28